One and the same sample provided the 11 T cell receptor beta chains below, sequenced in a study of beta chain features in type 1 diabetes. Antigens for these TCRs are unknown. General study results and limits: Patients with Type 1 diabetes showed moderately but significantly shorter TCRB CDR3s in all four CD4+ subsets.

Expressed TCRB transcripts got sequenced, as all isolated RNA was reverse transcribed. The repertoire was sequenced with immunoSEQ multiplex PCR; TCRdb's copy has only in-frame clones and lacks some. The data show under 200,000 clones, approximately 10% seen once. The material sequenced was central memory CD4+ T cells from blood. The receptors were sampled from a man between 25 and 39 years old with type 1 diabetes.

The chain employs TRBV7-2 and TRBJ2-1; TRBD1 is a possible D gene (6 bases). Deletions cut 5 bases from V and 6 bases from J, with 8 bases between. Germline V gene data show CDR1 as SGHTA and CDR2 as FQGNSA. This CDR3 is built from 12 residues. The DNA for the CDR3 is TGTGCCAGCAGCCACAGGGCCAATGAGCAGTTCTTC. As protein: CASSHRANEQFF.

This clone turned up a few times. The rearrangement uses TRBV28 and TRBJ2-7; D ambiguous. This CDR3 spans 11 amino acids. The germline V gene has CDR1 MDHEN and CDR2 SYDVKM. Trimming stripped 2 bases from V and 9 bases from J, with 8 bases between. The CDR3 DNA sequence: TGTGCCAGCAGTTTAGGCCTCGTGCAGTACTTC. This translates into CASSLGLVQYF. Combining the CDR3 with reference TRBV28 and TRBJ2-7 gives the whole variable domain DVKVTQSSRYLVKRTGEKVFLECVQDMDHENMFWYRQDPGLGLRLIYFSYDVKMKEKGDIPEGYSVSREKKERFSLILESASTNQTSMYLCASSLGLVQYFGPGTRLTVT.

This sequence joins TRBV7-9 and TRBJ1-1; D possibly corresponds to TRBD1 (5 bases). There are 17 residues in the CDR3. Looked up from germline, CDR1 is SEHNR and CDR2 is FQNEAQ (reference sequence). Trimming removed 0 bases at V and 10 bases at J, with 24 bases between. CDR3 bases: TGTGCCAGCAGCTTAGCTTCAGCCTCGCACGGGGGAGGGGTAGCTTTCTTT. This gives the protein CASSLASASHGGGVAFF.

The chain uses TRBV18 and TRBJ2-7; D is unclear. The V gene lost 3 bases and the J gene lost 1 base, with 7 bases spanning the gap. Germline V gene lookup returns CDR1 KGHSH and CDR2 LQKENI. CDR3 length: 13 residues. The CDR3 DNA reads as TGTGCCAGCTCACCCCCCATGTCCTACGAGCAGTACTTC. It codes for CASSPPMSYEQYF.

V gene TRBV5-8 combines with J gene TRBJ2-2, with D perhaps matching TRBD1 (5 bases). The CDR3 sequence is 15 residues long. V lost 5 bases, J lost 1 base, and 12 bases lay in between. Germline V gives CDR1 SGHTS, CDR2 YDEGEE. CDR3 coding DNA: TGTGCCAGCAGTTCTTTAGGGGAGAACACCGGGGAGCTGTTTTTT. Its translation is CASSSLGENTGELFF.

The chain recombines TRBV29-1 with TRBJ2-1, with TRBD2 matching over 12 bases. V gave up 6 bases and J gave up 15 bases; unmatched junction bases: 9. CDR3 length equals 12 residues. The germline V gene has CDR1 SQVTM and CDR2 ANQGSEA. Written as DNA, the CDR3 is TGCAGCGTCATACCGACTAGCGGGAGCCCGTTCTTC. Its protein is CSVIPTSGSPFF.

V usage is TRBV2 and J usage is TRBJ2-3, with D possibly being TRBD2 (6 bases). CDR3 length: 15 amino acids. Germline V lookup: CDR1 SNHLY, CDR2 FYNNEI. The germline V and J ends were trimmed by 1 base and 7 bases, with 15 bases remaining between them. The CDR3 DNA reads TGTGCCAGCAGTGAAGGACGCGGGGAGGCCCATACGCAGTATTTT. As protein: CASSEGRGEAHTQYF.

The V and J genes are TRBV4-3 and TRBJ2-3, with D perhaps matching TRBD2 (5 bases). The V gene's germline CDR1 is LGHNA and CDR2 YSLEER. CDR3 size: 14 residues. V was cut by 0 bases and J by 11 bases, with 15 bases left in between. Here the CDR3 DNA reads TGCGCCAGCAGCCAAGAGCCAGCGGAGGCTAAGCAGTATTTT. Amino acids: CASSQEPAEAKQYF.

This clone was counted between two and nine times. CDR3 DNA: TGTGCCAGCAGTTACCGGACAGATATTAACTATGGCTACACCTTC. Protein product: CASSYRTDINYGYTF. V usage is TRBV6-5 and J usage is TRBJ1-2, with D possibly being TRBD1 (6 bases). V gave up 2 bases and J gave up 1 base, with 11 bases separating them. CDR1 is MNHEY and CDR2 is SVGAGI in the germline V gene. The CDR3 contains 15 residues.

This clone was observed a few times. The chain employs TRBV15 and TRBJ1-1; TRBD1 is a possible D gene (6 bases). The V end lost 3 bases, the J end lost 8 bases, and 16 bases lay between the germline ends. This CDR3 region has 14 residues. CDR1 is LNHNV and CDR2 is YYDKDF in the germline V gene (reference sequence). The CDR3 sequence is CATSRVVSGGEAFF. CDR3 sequence (DNA): TGTGCCACCAGCAGGGTTGTTTCGGGGGGCGAAGCTTTCTTT. Full variable domain (outside the CDR3, taken from reference TRBV15 and TRBJ1-1): DAMVIQNPRYQVTQFGKPVTLSCSQTLNHNVMYWYQQKSSQAPKLLFHYYDKDFNNEADTPDNFQSRRPNTSFCFLDIRSPGLGDTAMYLCATSRVVSGGEAFFGQGTRLTVV.

This clone appeared a few times. The chain uses TRBV2 and TRBJ1-1; D is unresolved. Trimming took off 2 bases at V and 8 bases at J, with 6 bases between the two ends. CDR1 and CDR2 from the germline V gene are SNHLY and FYNNEI. This CDR3 is 11 amino acids long. The CDR3: CASSESREAFF. For the CDR3, the DNA is TGTGCCAGCAGTGAATCCAGGGAAGCTTTCTTT.